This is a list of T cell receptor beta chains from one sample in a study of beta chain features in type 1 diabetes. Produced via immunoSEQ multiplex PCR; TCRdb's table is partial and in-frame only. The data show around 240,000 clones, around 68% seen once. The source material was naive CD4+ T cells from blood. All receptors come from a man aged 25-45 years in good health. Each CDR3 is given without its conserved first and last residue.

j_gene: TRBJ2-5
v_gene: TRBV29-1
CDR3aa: SANSRGAQETQY

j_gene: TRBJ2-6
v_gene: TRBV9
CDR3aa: ASSVGLRSSGANVLT

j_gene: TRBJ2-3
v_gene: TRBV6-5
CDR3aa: ASSRWTSGAGTQY

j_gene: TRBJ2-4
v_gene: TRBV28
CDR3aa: ASRSGIWNIQY

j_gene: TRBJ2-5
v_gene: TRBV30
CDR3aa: AWSVLAAQETQY

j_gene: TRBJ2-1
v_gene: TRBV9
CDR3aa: ASSTLAGGSYNEQF

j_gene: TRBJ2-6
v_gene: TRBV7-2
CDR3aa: ASTPSSTRANVLT

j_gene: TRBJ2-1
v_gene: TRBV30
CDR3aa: ALLRIVPYNEQF

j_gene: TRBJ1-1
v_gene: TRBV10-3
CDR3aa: AISFGDTEAF

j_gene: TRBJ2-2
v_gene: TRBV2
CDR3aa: ASSPTRSGTGELF

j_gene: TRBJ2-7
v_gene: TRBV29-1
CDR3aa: SVLRPGHTYEQY

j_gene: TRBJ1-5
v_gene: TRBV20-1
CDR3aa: SARHNQPQH

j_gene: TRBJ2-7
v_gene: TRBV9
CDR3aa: ASSPFPNVFYEQY

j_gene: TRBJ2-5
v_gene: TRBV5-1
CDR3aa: ASSRRLGAETQY

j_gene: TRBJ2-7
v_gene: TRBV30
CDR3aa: AWTLGGPYEQY

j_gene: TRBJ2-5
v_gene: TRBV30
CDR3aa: AWGTGAGETQY

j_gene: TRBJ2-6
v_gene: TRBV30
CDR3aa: AWSVRAGGANVLT

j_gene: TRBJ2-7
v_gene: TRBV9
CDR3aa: ASSVTGTSGSYEQY

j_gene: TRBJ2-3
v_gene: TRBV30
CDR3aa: ACRRPTDTQY

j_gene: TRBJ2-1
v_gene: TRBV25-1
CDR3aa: ASSRLETYNEQF

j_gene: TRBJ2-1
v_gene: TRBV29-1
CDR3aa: SVSGTGGNNEQF

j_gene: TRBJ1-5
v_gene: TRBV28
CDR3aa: AIDRGPGQPQH

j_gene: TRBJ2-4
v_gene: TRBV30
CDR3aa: ACRPLQGSIAKNIQY

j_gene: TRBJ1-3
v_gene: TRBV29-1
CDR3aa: SVGAGSGNTIY

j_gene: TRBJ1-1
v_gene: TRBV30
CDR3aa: AWTRGLAEAF

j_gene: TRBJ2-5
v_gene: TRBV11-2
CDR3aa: ASSSDPPGETQY

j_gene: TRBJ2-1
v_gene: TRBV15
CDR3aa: ATSRDLGNEQF

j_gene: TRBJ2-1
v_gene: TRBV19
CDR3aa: ASTSSHGGPSYEQF

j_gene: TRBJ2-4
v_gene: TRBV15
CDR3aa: ATSRGGRGAKNIQY

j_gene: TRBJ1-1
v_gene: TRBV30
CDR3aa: AWSNREDTEAF

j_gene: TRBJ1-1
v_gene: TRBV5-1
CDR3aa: ASSPNLNTEAF

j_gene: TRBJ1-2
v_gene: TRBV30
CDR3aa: AWSLTRGGYT

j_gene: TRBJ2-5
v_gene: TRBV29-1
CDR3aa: SVRERGHRETQY

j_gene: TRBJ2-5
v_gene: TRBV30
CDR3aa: AWGPGETQY

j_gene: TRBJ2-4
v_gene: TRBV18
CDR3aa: ASSPLGEDIQY

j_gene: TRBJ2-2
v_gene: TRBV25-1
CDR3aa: ASSVAGANTGELF

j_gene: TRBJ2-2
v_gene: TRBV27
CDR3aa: ASSLSTGELF

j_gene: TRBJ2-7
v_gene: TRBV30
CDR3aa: AWRATYEQY

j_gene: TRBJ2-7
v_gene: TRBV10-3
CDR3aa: AIMPTDSYEQY

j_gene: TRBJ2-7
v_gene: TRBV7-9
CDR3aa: ASSREAYEQY

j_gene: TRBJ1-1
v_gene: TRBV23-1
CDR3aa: ASSQALNTEAF

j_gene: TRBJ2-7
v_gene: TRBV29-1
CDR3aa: SVETGQRTKY

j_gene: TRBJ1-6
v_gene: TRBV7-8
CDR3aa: ASSLVSGNSPLH

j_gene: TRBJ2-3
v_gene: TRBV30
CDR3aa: AWKWGGTDTQY

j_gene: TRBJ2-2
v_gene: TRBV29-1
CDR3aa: SVRDRDGNTGELF

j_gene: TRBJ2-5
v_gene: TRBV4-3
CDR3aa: ASSQAGYGTQY